This T cell receptor (beta chain) was sequenced in a study of CD8 T cells in Susac syndrome. Sequencing of TCR beta covered CD8+ and CD4+ T cells obtained from blood. TEMRA cells were FACS-enriched and CD8+ and CD4+ T cells negatively isolated. The CDR3 extends over 23 amino acids. In germline, CDR1 is SGHAT, CDR2 FQNNGV. V lost 2 bases to trimming and J lost 2 bases, with 37 bases between them. RNA totalling roughly 0.5 to 1 ug underwent reverse transcription with random hexamers. Amplification of TCR beta CDR3 spanned 54 Vbeta and 13 Jbeta via immunoSEQ multiplex PCR. TCRdb fed the immunoSEQ multiplex PCR reads into MiXCR, producing one record per CDR3 protein. The sample consists of more than 110,000 distinct CDR3 sequences, nearly 95% of them appearing once.

The receptor was derived from a human donor in good health. V usage is TRBV11-2 and J usage is TRBJ2-7, with D possibly TRBD1 on 12 matching bases. Sequenced: CD8+ T cells from PBMCs. CDR3 loop: CASSLFRDRGRGSTSGSPYEQYF. The DNA of the CDR3 is TGTGCCAGCAGCTTATTCCGGGACAGGGGGCGCGGCTCTACTAGCGGGAGTCCCTACGAGCAGTACTTC.